This T cell receptor (beta chain) was observed in a study of T-cell reconstitution after alpha-beta-depleted transplantation in children (TCRdb year 2016). About the investigation overall: Using TCR repertoire profiling, the study followed T-cell immune reconstitution in a quantitative way in children after TCRalphabeta/CD19-depleted allogeneic hematopoietic cell transplantation. Overall results and qualifications from the work: In some patients, the high TCRbeta diversity seen at day 60 was put down to recipient T cells and intrathymic progenitors that had survived conditioning. Apparently early alphabetaT-cell count recovery about two months after transplant reportedly relied on only several hundred rapidly expanded clones derived from non-depleted graft cells. Over subsequent months, a decline in hyperexpanded clone frequencies was noted, and after one year, T-cell counts and TCRbeta diversity were mostly ascribed to newly produced T cells.

The intended sense of this specimen's treatment or condition label: allogeneic hematopoietic cell transplantation with graft depleted of TCRalphabeta T cells and CD19 B cells. TCRalphabeta/CD19-depleted allogeneic hematopoietic cell grafts were given to the transplant recipients, all of whom were children. Concerning this clonotype: This receptor's antigen is unknown. Per-base qualities were not stored, and no clone one base away is much larger.

Trimming removed 4 bases from V and 6 bases from J; the gene matches leave 3 bases unexplained. CDR1 MDHEN and CDR2 SYDVKM were looked up in the germline V gene. From the cysteine through the phenylalanine, the CDR3 covers 13 amino acids. Only the CDR3 region is kept as DNA, spanning 39 bases read in frame from base 1. The library was prepared using PCR. The run used an Illumina HiSeq 2500. Molecular barcoding was employed in the preparation of TCR libraries, with unique molecular identifiers being used to normalize TCRbeta repertoire quantification. TCRdb reanalyzed the raw reads on its own, using fastp at Q25 for trimming and MiXCR for clone calling, and kept in-frame beta chains. Rows merge per CDR3 protein into single entries with the most common DNA and genes. Counted in this sample were hundreds of thousands of distinct CDR3 sequences; over 10% of them appeared once. The top ten constitute approximately 2% of the sample.

In this chain, TRBV28 is recombined with TRBJ2-5; TRBD1 matches 9 bases in the middle. This receptor was identified in a male patient younger than 18 who had a stem cell transplant for acute myeloid leukemia, so the T cells may come from the graft donor. Sequencing was performed on PBMCs, mostly from graft donor cells, taken 360 days after TCRalphabeta/CD19-depleted stem cell transplant. The CDR3 amino acid sequence is: CASSSGQGQTQYF. Here is the DNA: TGTGCCAGCAGTTCGGGACAGGGACAGACCCAGTACTTC.